The TCR beta chain described here comes from a study of blood T cell repertoires in COVID-19. Study context: The United States, Italy and Spain were the sources of the acute and convalescent COVID-19 samples. T cells, B-cell-depleted T cells, or PBMCs supplied cDNA or gDNA.

V lost 6 bases to trimming and J lost 2 bases; unmatched junction nucleotides: 9. CDR3 size: 15 residues. CDR1 is LNHDA, CDR2 SQIVND, per germline (reference sequence). Profiling relied on immunoSEQ multiplex PCR, and the TCRdb table lists in-frame clones only, not all of them. The sample has some 64,000 clones, approximately 75% seen once. The sample comprised peripheral blood. The source is a woman in her sixties or seventies with acute or convalescent COVID-19. The chain is built from TRBV19 and TRBJ2-5; 7 bases are a match to TRBD1. CDR3 region: CASRPLTGEQETQYF. For the CDR3, the DNA is TGTGCCAGTAGACCTCTAACAGGGGAACAAGAGACCCAGTACTTC.